A single sample gave rise to the 14 T cell receptor beta chains below, sequenced in a study of Graves' ophthalmopathy and Graves' hyperthyroidism. Amplification of TCR beta CDR3 regions used RNA transcripts. An initial RT-PCR round employing HTBI primers preceded a second-round multiplex PCR. TCRdb reprocessed the multiplex PCR reads with MiXCR, giving one entry per CDR3 protein. In the table there are 170,000 or so distinct CDR3 sequences, over 35% of which are singletons. The sequenced sample was peripheral blood. These receptor sequences come from a woman aged 40 to 49 with Graves' ophthalmopathy.

This clonotype was counted at least ten times. This rearrangement joins TRBV9 to TRBJ2-7, with 7 nucleotides matching TRBD2. CDR3 length: 16 residues. Trimming at V came to 3 bases and at J to 6 bases, leaving 15 bases not matched to a gene. Per the germline V gene, CDR1 is SGDLS and CDR2 is YYNGEE. The CDR3 DNA reads TGTGCCAGCAGCGCGTGGCCGGCACTAGCGACGAGCGAGCAGTACTTC. Its protein product is CASSAWPALATSEQYF.

The chain uses TRBV12-3 or TRBV12-4 and TRBJ1-1; D remains ambiguous. CDR3 length: 13 residues. V lost 3 bases, J lost 3 bases, and 8 bases lay in between. For the CDR3, the DNA is TGTGCCAGCAGTTTGATCCGGGACACTGAAGCTTTCTTT. Translated: CASSLIRDTEAFF.

This clonotype was recorded many times. The chain couples TRBV12-3 or TRBV12-4 to TRBJ1-6; D is unresolved. V gave up 7 bases and J gave up 7 bases, with 11 bases separating them. The CDR3 length is 13 residues. The CDR3 bases are TGTGCCAGCAACAATGGGGAAAATTCACCCCTCCACTTT. Translated: CASNNGENSPLHF.

This clonotype was picked up many times. The chain uses TRBV15 and TRBJ2-5, with D perhaps TRBD2 (6 bases). Trimming removed 1 base at V and 4 bases at J, with 10 bases between. This CDR3 comprises 14 residues. Per germline, CDR1 LNHNV and CDR2 YYDKDF (reference sequence). CDR3 protein: CATSRGLAIETQYF. DNA for the CDR3: TGTGCCACCAGCAGAGGGCTAGCGATAGAGACCCAGTACTTC.

This clonotype was detected many times. The chain is built from TRBV7-9 and TRBJ2-4; D unclear. V was cut by 1 base and J by 0 bases, with 7 bases left in between. Germline V gene lookup returns CDR1 SEHNR and CDR2 FQNEAQ (reference sequence). The CDR3 is 15 residues long. The CDR3 spells CASSLGAIAKNIQYF. The DNA for the CDR3 is TGTGCCAGCAGCTTAGGGGCCATAGCCAAAAACATTCAGTACTTC.

Remarks on this clonotype: The junction departs from germline at one end; a sequencing error may be responsible. The chain is built from TRBV4-2 and TRBJ2-5, with 9 bases fitting TRBD2. Germline loops: CDR1 LGHNA, CDR2 YNFKEQ. This CDR3 is 13 amino acids long. The CDR3 DNA follows: TGTGCCAGCAGCCTAAGTAGCGGGAGTAAGGTTTTCTTC. It is translated as CASSLSSGSKVFF.

This clonotype was recorded at least ten times. This rearrangement joins TRBV18 to TRBJ1-1, with D perhaps TRBD1 (6 bases). The CDR3 has 16 amino acids. Germline CDR1 reads KGHSH; CDR2 reads LQKENI. V was trimmed by 0 bases and J by 5 bases, leaving 16 bases between them. CDR3 region: CASSPPSTGFMTEAFF. The CDR3 DNA follows: TGTGCCAGCTCACCACCGTCAACAGGGTTTATGACTGAAGCTTTCTTT.

At least ten counts were recorded for this clonotype. The gene calls are TRBV2 and TRBJ1-6; D is unclear. Trimming pared 3 bases from V and 10 bases from J, leaving 4 bases between. This CDR3 is 11 amino acids long. The germline CDR1 and CDR2 sequences are SNHLY and FYNNEI. CDR3 nucleotide sequence: TGTGCCAGCAGTGATGACTCACCCCTCCACTTT. Translating gives CASSDDSPLHF.

This clonotype appeared many times. The chain links TRBV11-3 to TRBJ2-5; 11 bases agree with TRBD2. CDR3 length: 16 residues. Losses at the gene ends were 4 bases for V and 3 bases for J; bases not matched to a gene: 7. Germline V gives CDR1 SGHNT, CDR2 YENEEA. Written as DNA, the CDR3 is TGTGCCAGCAGCTCCCTCCCTAGCGGGGGGAAAGAGACCCAGTACTTC. This sequence encodes CASSSLPSGGKETQYF.

At least ten counts were recorded for this clonotype. The V call is TRBV28, the J call TRBJ1-5; 12 nucleotides align to TRBD1. With V trimmed by 3 bases and J by 4 bases, 10 bases remained unmatched. This CDR3 comprises 18 residues. Per germline, CDR1 MDHEN and CDR2 SYDVKM. The CDR3 DNA follows: TGTGCCAGCAGTTTGGGGACAGGGGGCTATGTTAGGAATCAGCCCCAGCATTTT. Its translation: CASSLGTGGYVRNQPQHF.

This clonotype was counted many times. This chain joins TRBV28 and TRBJ1-2; no definite D call. The germline V gene has CDR1 MDHEN and CDR2 SYDVKM. This CDR3 has 11 residues. V was cut by 11 bases and J by 0 bases, with 7 bases left in between. CDR3 region: CAGETNYGYTF. The CDR3 region has the DNA TGTGCCGGAGAGACTAACTATGGCTACACCTTC.

V and J are TRBV10-3 and TRBJ2-7; D possibly corresponds to TRBD2 (6 bases). Germline V gene data show CDR1 as ENHRY and CDR2 as SYGVKD. Trimming took 5 bases from V and 6 from J, leaving 17 bases between them. The CDR3 extends over 14 amino acids. This CDR3 reads CAISQTRSWAEQYF. DNA for the CDR3: TGTGCCATCAGTCAGACTAGGAGTTGGGCCGAGCAGTACTTC.

The chain recombines TRBV28 with TRBJ1-2; D gene unclear. Germline CDR1 reads MDHEN; CDR2 reads SYDVKM. CDR3 size: 13 residues. Trimming pared 8 bases from V and 3 bases from J, leaving 13 bases between. CDR3 nucleotide sequence: TGTGCCAGCGCGGGTCGGGAACACTATGGCTACACCTTC. This gives the protein CASAGREHYGYTF.

The chain is built from TRBV6-2 or TRBV6-3 and TRBJ2-7, with D possibly TRBD2 on 5 matching bases. V was clipped by 5 bases and J by 3 bases, with 14 bases between them. The CDR3 spans 14 residues. The germline gives CDR1 MNHEY, CDR2 SVGEGT. In DNA form, the CDR3 reads TGTGCCAGCAGTCTTACGAGGGCCGGCTACGAGCAGTACTTC. Protein product: CASSLTRAGYEQYF.